A few counts support the clone carrying this TCR beta chain. Its specificity is not known. This record comes from a study of cytomegalovirus exposure and HLA in healthy donors. Study-level results: Donor immune exposure was known only as CMV serostatus. HLA restriction was apparent for most CMV-associated TCR beta chains in a later analysis. TCR beta V segments were, for the most part, productive about 87% or about 30% of the time in an earlier analysis.

These donors counted as nominally healthy when sampled, but unrecorded immune exposures were likely. The V gene's germline CDR1 is SNHLY and CDR2 FYNNEI. The CDR3 has 14 residues. Trimming took off 6 bases at V and 9 bases at J, with 20 bases between the two ends. The PCR ran on 60 Vbeta and 13 Jbeta primers. Generated by immunoSEQ multiplex PCR, the TCRdb table keeps only in-frame clones and is missing some. Of about 120,000 clones in the sample, about two thirds were seen once. The TCR originated in a man in his thirties or forties in good health and CMV-seronegative. Sequencing was carried out using PBMCs. The chain is built from TRBV2 and TRBJ1-1, with D possibly TRBD1 on 5 matching bases. CDR3 residues: CASRANGGSLKAFF. As DNA, the CDR3 is TGTGCCAGCAGGGCGAACGGGGGATCACTGAAAGCTTTCTTT.